This TCR beta chain was sequenced during a study of tumor-infiltrating lymphocytes in oesophageal squamous cell carcinoma. This clonotype was picked up one time. One junction end disagrees with the germline gene, perhaps due to a read error. MiXCR was run by TCRdb on the PCR reads, yielding one entry per CDR3 protein. The profile shows around 12,000 distinct CDR3 sequences, approximately 52% of them singletons. This CDR3 region has 15 residues. Sequencing was performed on esophageal tumor tissue. The sequence was collected from a female donor with esophageal squamous cell carcinoma. This chain joins TRBV5-3 and TRBJ1-3; D not certain. TRBV5-3 is sorted into the ORF group, with uncertain function. CDR3 residues: CASSLGLYSGNTIYF. The CDR3 DNA sequence: TGTGCCAGCAGCTTGGGATTGTACTCTGGAAACACCATATATTTT.